The 30 T cell receptor beta chains below were found in one sample sequenced in a study of blood T cell repertoires in COVID-19. Measured with immunoSEQ multiplex PCR; TCRdb has only the in-frame clones, and not every one. The sample shows 200,000 to 250,000 clones, about 88% of them seen only once. What was sequenced was peripheral blood. All receptors come from a woman in her forties or fifties with COVID-19, enrolled during active disease.

A remark on this clone: Other DNA sequences in this sample translate to the same CDR3. The chain uses TRBV7-3 and TRBJ1-2, with D perhaps matching TRBD1 (5 bases). Germline V gene data show CDR1 as SGHTA and CDR2 as FQGTGA. With 1 base removed from V and 8 bases from J, the gap between germline ends came to 11 bases. This CDR3 region has 13 residues. CDR3 sequence: CASSLIQGGGYTF. The CDR3 region has the DNA TGTGCCAGCAGCTTAATTCAGGGAGGGGGCTACACCTTC.

This sequence joins TRBV7-8 and TRBJ2-7; D unclear. V was cut by 1 base and J by 6 bases, with 4 bases left in between. Germline CDR1 reads SGHVS; CDR2 reads FQNEAQ. This CDR3 spans 11 amino acids. The CDR3 DNA sequence: TGTGCCAGCAGCTTAGAACTCGAGCAGTACGTC. It codes for CASSLELEQYV.

The chain carries TRBV5-4 and TRBJ2-5, with TRBD1 as a possible D gene (6 bases). The CDR3 is made up of 16 amino acids. Trimming cost V 1 base and J 4 bases, with 17 bases left between them. Germline CDR1 and CDR2: SGHNT and YYREEE (reference sequence). In DNA form, the CDR3 reads TGTGCCAGCAGCTTGATACTCCTGGGGGCGGGAGAGACCCAGTACTTC. Its translation: CASSLILLGAGETQYF.

CDR3 in DNA: TGTGCCAGTAGTATAGGCTTCAGGGGGAATCAGCCCCAGCATTTT. The encoded protein is CASSIGFRGNQPQHF. The chain has TRBV19 and TRBJ1-5; 7 nucleotides agree with TRBD1. Trimming at V came to 1 base and at J to 4 bases, leaving 4 bases not matched to a gene. Germline V gives CDR1 LNHDA, CDR2 SQIVND (reference sequence). The CDR3 sequence is 15 residues long.

This clone was seen once. The V gene is TRBV27, the J gene TRBJ1-2; 8 nucleotides line up with TRBD1. The CDR3 totals 15 residues. Germline CDR1 reads MNHEY; CDR2 reads SMNVEV (reference sequence). J was trimmed by 2 bases and V by 3 bases; bases with no gene match: 5. The CDR3 DNA reads TGTGCCAGCAGTTTCGGACAGGGATCAAACTATGGCTACACCTTC. Translating it yields CASSFGQGSNYGYTF.

This chain uses TRBV19 with TRBJ1-6; D is uncertain. The CDR3 extends over 17 amino acids. V was shortened by 4 bases and J by 9 bases, with 22 bases between the two germline ends. In germline, CDR1 is LNHDA, CDR2 SQIVND (reference sequence). Here the CDR3 DNA reads TGTGCCAGTAGTACCCAGACGGAGTGGGTGCTGGGTTCACCCCTCCACTTT. It encodes CASSTQTEWVLGSPLHF.

The gene calls are TRBV27 and TRBJ1-2; perhaps TRBD1 as D (6 bases). Germline values: CDR1 MNHEY, CDR2 SMNVEV (reference sequence). V lost 0 bases to trimming and J lost 6 bases, with 17 bases between them. The CDR3 loop spans 16 amino acids. The CDR3 DNA reads TGTGCCAGCAGTTTATCGGGGGCGGCGCCCACGAATGGCTACACCTTC. Translated: CASSLSGAAPTNGYTF.

This clone turned up a few times. This chain uses TRBV27 with TRBJ1-1, with D possibly matching TRBD1 (6 bases). V gave up 6 bases and J gave up 2 bases, with 13 bases separating them. Germline V gene data show CDR1 as MNHEY and CDR2 as SMNVEV (reference sequence). This CDR3 comprises 14 residues. In DNA, the CDR3 is TGTGCCAGCAGGATACAGGGAAGAAACACTGAAGCTTTCTTT. Its protein is CASRIQGRNTEAFF.

The sample holds many counts of this clone. The chain recombines TRBV2 with TRBJ1-5; D unresolved. The germline V and J ends were trimmed by 3 bases and 7 bases, with 22 bases remaining between them. Germline CDR1 is SNHLY and CDR2 is FYNNEI. The CDR3 spans 17 residues. CDR3 in amino acids: CASSDDGPSGGEQPQHF. CDR3 in DNA: TGTGCCAGCAGTGATGACGGGCCCTCAGGAGGAGAACAGCCCCAGCATTTT.

The chain couples TRBV19 to TRBJ1-5, with D perhaps matching TRBD1 (5 bases). Trimming pared 0 bases from V and 7 bases from J, leaving 13 bases between. Germline V gene data show CDR1 as LNHDA and CDR2 as SQIVND (reference sequence). The CDR3 covers 15 residues. The CDR3 loop is CASSIDGGWRQPQHF. As DNA, the CDR3 is TGTGCCAGTAGTATAGATGGGGGGTGGCGCCAGCCCCAGCATTTT.

J is TRBJ2-1 and V is TRBV11-2; possible D gene TRBD1, 6 bases. The CDR3 sequence is 15 residues long. Germline V gene sequence: CDR1 SGHAT, CDR2 FQNNGV. Trimming pared 3 bases from V and 4 bases from J, leaving 13 bases between. DNA for the CDR3: TGTGCCAGCAGCTTCCTACAGGGCGCGTACAATGAGCAGTTCTTC. Amino acids: CASSFLQGAYNEQFF.

The chain links TRBV19 to TRBJ1-3, with 7 bases that match TRBD1. The V and J ends lost 8 bases and 2 bases, in that order; junction bases with no gene match: 9. Germline V gives CDR1 LNHDA, CDR2 SQIVND (reference sequence). CDR3 length equals 15 residues. For the CDR3, the DNA is TGTGCCAGTGGTCGAGGGGGACAGACTGGAAACACCATATATTTT. Translation: CASGRGGQTGNTIYF.

This clone was seen a few times. The rearrangement uses TRBV7-3 and TRBJ2-7, with D tentatively TRBD1 (6 bases). V dropped 2 bases and J dropped 0 bases, with 11 bases sitting between them. Germline-derived CDR1 and CDR2 are SGHTA and FQGTGA. The CDR3 length is 15 residues. CDR3 residues: CASSLGRDNSYEQYF. The CDR3 DNA reads TGTGCCAGCAGCTTAGGTCGGGACAACTCCTACGAGCAGTACTTC.

V gene TRBV5-1 combines with J gene TRBJ2-6, with D maybe TRBD2 (6 bases). This CDR3 comprises 16 residues. CDR1 is SGHRS, CDR2 YFSETQ, per germline. The V and J ends lost 4 bases and 0 bases respectively, with 11 bases between them. The CDR3 spells CASSQLARSGANVLTF. CDR3 DNA sequence: TGCGCCAGCAGCCAACTAGCTCGCTCTGGGGCCAACGTCCTGACTTTC. Filled out from reference TRBV5-1 and TRBJ2-6, the complete variable domain reads KAGVTQTPRYLIKTRGQQVTLSCSPISGHRSVSWYQQTPGQGLQFLFEYFSETQRNKGNFPGRFSGRQFSNSRSEMNVSTLELGDSALYLCASSQLARSGANVLTFGAGSRLTVL.

V usage is TRBV10-3 and J usage is TRBJ1-4; TRBD1 agrees at 8 bases. Germline CDR1 ENHRY, CDR2 SYGVKD. V lost 4 bases and J lost 10; bases outside the gene matches: 8. The CDR3 loop spans 14 amino acids. CDR3 residues: CAISVDRVGGKLFF. In nucleotides, the CDR3 is TGTGCCATCAGTGTGGACAGGGTCGGCGGAAAACTGTTTTTT.

This chain uses TRBV19 with TRBJ1-4; 7 nucleotides agree with TRBD1. V trimming: 4 bases; J trimming: 8 bases; junction bases outside the gene matches: 16. Per the germline V gene, CDR1 is LNHDA and CDR2 is SQIVND (reference sequence). The CDR3 consists of 17 residues. The CDR3 DNA follows: TGTGCCAGTAGTACACCCCCCCTGACAGGGTTGGTGGAAAAACTGTTTTTT. It translates to CASSTPPLTGLVEKLFF.

The J gene is TRBJ1-1, the V gene TRBV11-2; D gene uncertain. CDR3 size: 13 residues. Trimming removed 5 bases at V and 7 bases at J, with 14 bases between. CDR1 and CDR2 (germline): SGHAT, FQNNGV. The DNA of the CDR3 is TGTGCCAGCAGCCTAGGGTCCGGACTTGAAGCTTTCTTT. It yields the protein CASSLGSGLEAFF.

The chain links TRBV4-2 to TRBJ1-1, with TRBD1 as a possible D gene (6 bases). CDR1 is LGHNA, CDR2 YNFKEQ, per germline. The CDR3 extends over 13 amino acids. Trimming took 0 bases from V and 6 from J, leaving 8 bases between them. CDR3 sequence: CASSQEGAAEAFF. In DNA, the CDR3 is TGTGCCAGCAGCCAAGAGGGGGCAGCTGAAGCTTTCTTT.

The chain joins TRBV5-1 to TRBJ1-2; D might be TRBD1 (6 bases). Trimming removed 2 bases from V and 3 bases from J, with 8 bases in between. This CDR3 is built from 13 residues. Per germline, CDR1 SGHRS and CDR2 YFSETQ. The CDR3 sequence is CASSLQGDYGYTF. The CDR3 DNA reads TGCGCCAGCAGCTTACAGGGAGACTATGGCTACACCTTC.

The chain uses TRBV5-4 and TRBJ2-2; D is undetermined. The CDR3 length is 15 residues. The V and J ends lost 2 bases and 7 bases respectively, with 15 bases between them. Germline CDR1 and CDR2: SGHNT and YYREEE (reference sequence). CDR3 amino acids: CASSFMTRQGGELFF. CDR3 nucleotide sequence: TGTGCCAGCAGCTTTATGACTCGCCAAGGCGGGGAGCTGTTTTTT.

This clone has only a few counts. The chain recombines TRBV2 with TRBJ1-5; perhaps TRBD1 as D (6 bases). The CDR3 length is 16 residues. V lost 7 bases and J 7 bases, leaving 23 bases between the germline ends. CDR1 SNHLY and CDR2 FYNNEI come from the germline V gene. CDR3 sequence reads: CASTRSGGGRRQPQHF. In DNA, the CDR3 is TGTGCCAGCACTCGGTCTGGGGGGGGCAGGCGACAGCCCCAGCATTTT.

The CDR3 coding sequence is TGTGCCAGCAGTGATACGGAGGGCGCAGATACGCAGTATTTT. Translating it yields CASSDTEGADTQYF. The chain has TRBV2 and TRBJ2-3, with D maybe TRBD2 (6 bases). The CDR3 contains 14 residues. Trimming took 3 bases from V and 4 from J, leaving 11 bases between them. Germline V gives CDR1 SNHLY, CDR2 FYNNEI.

This chain links TRBV7-2 with TRBJ1-4, with 7 nucleotides matching TRBD1. The junction had 6 bases not matched to a gene; V was cut back by 3 bases and J by 8 bases. The germline V gene has CDR1 SGHTA and CDR2 FQGNSA. The CDR3 is 14 residues long. Here the CDR3 DNA reads TGTGCCAGCAGCTTGACAGGGTTTAAGGAAAAACTGTTTTTT. Amino acid sequence: CASSLTGFKEKLFF.

The chain joins TRBV2 to TRBJ2-7, with 7 bases matching TRBD2. With V trimmed by 6 bases and J by 5 bases, 7 bases remained unmatched. Germline CDR1 reads SNHLY; CDR2 reads FYNNEI. The CDR3 contains 13 residues. The CDR3 sequence is CASSTPRGDEQYV. CDR3 coding DNA: TGTGCCAGCAGCACCCCCCGGGGGGACGAGCAGTACGTC.

This clone was detected only once. This chain uses TRBV6-5 with TRBJ1-2; D not certain. Germline loops: CDR1 MNHEY, CDR2 SVGAGI. This CDR3 comprises 11 residues. Between the trimmed V and J ends, which lost 7 bases and 9 bases, there was a span of 12 bases. The CDR3 loop is CASTRTGCYTF. The CDR3 DNA reads TGTGCCAGCACCCGGACGGGGTGCTACACCTTC.

V usage is TRBV19 and J usage is TRBJ1-1; D remains unclear. This CDR3 is built from 12 residues. CDR1 LNHDA and CDR2 SQIVND come from the germline V gene (reference sequence). V shed 3 bases and J shed 8 bases, with 10 bases lying between them. The chain's CDR3 is CASSIGWKEAFF. The DNA of the CDR3 is TGTGCCAGTAGTATCGGGTGGAAGGAAGCTTTCTTT. Drawing the rest from reference TRBV19 and TRBJ1-1, the complete variable domain is DGGITQSPKYLFRKEGQNVTLSCEQNLNHDAMYWYRQDPGQGLRLIYYSQIVNDFQKGDIAEGYSVSREKKESFPLTVTSAQKNPTAFYLCASSIGWKEAFFGQGTRLTVV.

This clone was observed a few times. The rearrangement uses TRBV6-6 and TRBJ2-7; D might be TRBD2 (6 bases). Germline V gives CDR1 MNHNY, CDR2 SVGAGI (reference sequence). Trimming cost V 2 bases and J 2 bases, with 13 bases left between them. This CDR3 comprises 15 residues. CDR3 residues: CASSYLGGEAYEQYF. The CDR3 region has the DNA TGTGCCAGCAGTTACCTGGGAGGTGAAGCCTACGAGCAGTACTTC.

This clone appeared once. The chain combines TRBV5-1 with TRBJ2-3; possibly TRBD2 for D (5 bases). This CDR3 is built from 15 residues. Germline V gene sequence: CDR1 SGHRS, CDR2 YFSETQ. Trimming removed 0 bases from V and 4 bases from J, with 12 bases in between. The CDR3 DNA reads as TGCGCCAGCAGCTTGGCTGCTAGCACACCAGATACGCAGTATTTT. It translates to CASSLAASTPDTQYF.

This sequence joins TRBV18 and TRBJ2-3; TRBD1 is a possible D gene (6 bases). Trimming cost V 3 bases and J 6 bases, with 16 bases left between them. The CDR3 consists of 15 residues. Germline CDR1 KGHSH, CDR2 LQKENI. The CDR3 loop reads CASSPRDTLGDTQYF. In DNA form, the CDR3 reads TGTGCCAGCTCACCTAGGGACACCCTTGGGGATACGCAGTATTTT.

The rearrangement uses TRBV5-8 and TRBJ1-3, with D hard to call. The CDR3 sequence is 15 residues long. V lost 0 bases and J lost 0, with 7 bases in between. Germline CDR1 is SGHTS and CDR2 is YDEGEE. Here the CDR3 reads CASSLDGYSGNTIYF. CDR3 DNA sequence: TGTGCCAGCAGCTTGGACGGTTACTCTGGAAACACCATATATTTT.